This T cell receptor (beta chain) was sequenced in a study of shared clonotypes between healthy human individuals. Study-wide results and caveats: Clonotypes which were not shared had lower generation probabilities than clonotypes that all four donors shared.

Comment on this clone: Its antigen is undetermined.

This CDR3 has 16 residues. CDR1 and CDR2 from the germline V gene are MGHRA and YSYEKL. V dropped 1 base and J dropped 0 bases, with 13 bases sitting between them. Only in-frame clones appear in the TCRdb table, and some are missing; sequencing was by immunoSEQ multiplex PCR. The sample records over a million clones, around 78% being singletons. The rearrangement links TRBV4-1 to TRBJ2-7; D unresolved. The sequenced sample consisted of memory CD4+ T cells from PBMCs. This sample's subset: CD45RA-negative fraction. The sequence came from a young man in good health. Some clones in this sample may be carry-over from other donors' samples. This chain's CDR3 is CASSQGIPEYSYEQYF. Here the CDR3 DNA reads TGCGCCAGCAGCCAAGGTATTCCTGAATACTCCTACGAGCAGTACTTC.